The 12 T cell receptor beta chains below come from one sample, sequenced in a study of molecular identifiers for immune sequencing clone quantification. TCRdb reprocessed the PCR reads with MiXCR, giving one entry per CDR3 protein. This table has approximately 590,000 distinct CDR3 sequences, about 25% appearing once. The source material was naive CD8+ T cells from blood, with Jurkat cell RNA spiked in. Noted subset: FACS-sorted CD8+CD4-CCR7+CD45RA+ naive T cells. Source of these receptors: a human donor in good health. Some libraries in this study had Jurkat cell RNA spiked in.

This clonotype showed up just a few times. This rearrangement joins TRBV24-1 to TRBJ2-7; D remains ambiguous. Germline CDR1 and CDR2: KGHDR and SFDVKD. Trimming removed 3 bases at V and 8 bases at J, with 31 bases between. The CDR3 is 19 residues long. The CDR3 bases are TGTGCCACCAGTGATCTCCACCTCGGGCGGCCACTACAGATTGGGAAGCAGTACTTC. Amino acids: CATSDLHLGRPLQIGKQYF.

The sample holds one count of this clonotype. CDR3 amino acids: CASSYSAVGELFF. The CDR3, as DNA: TGTGCCAGCAGTTACTCGGCGGTCGGGGAGCTGTTTTTT. The V and J genes are TRBV6-5 and TRBJ2-2; no clear D gene. The CDR3 spans 13 residues. With 0 bases removed from V and 7 bases from J, the gap between germline ends came to 6 bases. In germline, CDR1 is MNHEY, CDR2 SVGAGI.

At least ten counts were recorded for this clonotype. The V call is TRBV7-2, the J call TRBJ2-1; D is ambiguous. CDR3 length equals 12 residues. Trimming stripped 4 bases from V and 8 bases from J, with 9 bases between. Germline lookup yields CDR1 SGHTA and CDR2 FQGNSA. CDR3 region: CASSSIVDEQFF. CDR3 nucleotide sequence: TGTGCCAGCAGCTCTATTGTCGATGAGCAGTTCTTC.

In this sample, this clonotype turned up a few times. The chain joins TRBV4-1 to TRBJ2-7; 9 bases match TRBD1. V lost 4 bases to trimming and J lost 1 base; unmatched junction nucleotides: 8. CDR3 length: 16 amino acids. Per the germline V gene, CDR1 is MGHRA and CDR2 is YSYEKL. In nucleotides, the CDR3 is TGCGCCAGCAGCCCGATCACAGGGGGCTTATCCTACGAGCAGTACTTC. Translation gives CASSPITGGLSYEQYF.

Worth noting for this clonotype: An end of the junction differs from the germline gene, which may be a read error. The chain combines TRBV14 with TRBJ2-4, with TRBD1 identical over 8 bases. Germline V gives CDR1 SGHDN, CDR2 FVKESK. This CDR3 region has 15 residues. CDR3 sequence reads: CASSRTGSAKNIQYF. The CDR3 DNA reads TGTGCCAGTAGCCGGACAGGGTCGGCCAAAAACATTCAGTACTTC.

This clonotype was picked up many times. The chain has TRBV4-2 and TRBJ1-1; no firm D call. CDR1 is LGHNA and CDR2 is YNFKEQ in the germline V gene. This CDR3 is built from 15 residues. Deletions cut 0 bases from V and 1 base from J, with 9 bases between. The CDR3 loop is CASSQEPLKNTEAFF. CDR3 in DNA: TGTGCCAGCAGCCAAGAACCCTTAAAGAACACTGAAGCTTTCTTT.

The V call is TRBV6-2 or TRBV6-3, the J call TRBJ2-7; D is perhaps TRBD1 (7 bases). V was trimmed by 4 bases and J by 3 bases, leaving 13 bases between them. This CDR3 spans 14 amino acids. Germline V gives CDR1 MNHEY, CDR2 SVGEGT. The CDR3: CASSCGTVYYEQYF. The CDR3 DNA sequence: TGTGCCAGCAGTTGCGGGACAGTTTACTACGAGCAGTACTTC.

This clonotype was counted at least ten times. V and J are TRBV30 and TRBJ2-5; D is undetermined. V gave up 1 base and J gave up 5 bases, with 8 bases separating them. Germline V CDR1 and CDR2: GTSNPN, SVGIG (reference sequence). The CDR3 runs to 12 residues. CDR3 sequence: CAWSELGETQYF. For the CDR3, the DNA is TGTGCCTGGAGTGAGTTAGGGGAGACCCAGTACTTC.

This clonotype was detected only a few times. The V gene is TRBV27, the J gene TRBJ2-5; 12 bases are shared with TRBD2. V lost 3 bases, J lost 5 bases, and 7 bases stayed unmatched. The V gene's germline CDR1 is MNHEY and CDR2 SMNVEV (reference sequence). This CDR3 region has 16 residues. In nucleotides, the CDR3 is TGTGCCAGCAGTTTCGGTCTAGCGGGGGGGCAGGAGACCCAGTACTTC. It specifies CASSFGLAGGQETQYF.

This clonotype has more than one count but fewer than ten. Given the absence of the conserved phenylalanine or tryptophan at the CDR3 end, a read error is likely. The chain carries TRBV5-1 and TRBJ2-5, with D unresolved. Germline lookup yields CDR1 SGHRS and CDR2 YFSETQ. Trimming shortened V by 2 bases and J by 5 bases, and 13 bases separated the two germline ends. This CDR3 has 14 amino acids. The CDR3 loop reads CASSFLTVGETQYY. The CDR3 region has the DNA TGCGCCAGCAGCTTTCTTACAGTTGGGGAGACCCAGTACTAC.

This clonotype was seen repeatedly, ten times or more. CDR3 protein: CASSLDRPNTEAFF. In nucleotides, the CDR3 is TGTGCCAGCAGCCTGGACAGGCCCAACACTGAAGCTTTCTTT. The gene calls are TRBV28 and TRBJ1-1, with TRBD1 matching 7 bases. V lost 6 bases, J lost 2 bases, and 6 bases stayed unmatched. Germline loops: CDR1 MDHEN, CDR2 SYDVKM. The CDR3 runs 14 residues.

As regards this clonotype: It may be a read error: a sequence one base away is much more abundant. Since the CDR3 does not end with the conserved phenylalanine or tryptophan, this likely comes from a read error. The chain recombines TRBV12-5 with TRBJ2-5; D unresolved. CDR1 and CDR2 from the germline V gene are LGHNT and FRNRAP. V gave up 2 bases and J gave up 0 bases, with 7 bases separating them. The CDR3 sequence is 14 residues long. The CDR3 region has the DNA TGTGCTAGTGGTTTGAGTACGCACCAAGAGACCCAGTACCTC. This gives the protein CASGLSTHQETQYL.